This TCR beta chain is from a study of cytomegalovirus exposure and HLA in healthy donors. CDR1 is MGHDK, CDR2 SYGVNS, per germline. The CDR3 is 18 amino acids. The V gene end was trimmed by 0 bases and the J gene end by 3 bases; junction bases not matched to a gene: 10. Points on this clone: Antigen unknown.

It was with 60 Vbeta and 13 Jbeta primers that the PCR ran. The repertoire was sequenced with immunoSEQ multiplex PCR; TCRdb's copy has only in-frame clones and lacks some. The profile shows more than 110,000 clones, about 75% of them singletons. Points from the study as a whole: Later analysis suggested links between common viral pathogens and several top significant clusters. With later analysis, a missense DCLRE1C variant became linked to TCR beta V- and J-gene trimming.

The clonotype was recovered from a young man in good health and CMV-seronegative. The chain has TRBV25-1 and TRBJ2-3, with 9 nucleotides matching TRBD2. Input material: PBMCs. The CDR3 spells CASSEYSGSGSRTDTQYF. The DNA for the CDR3 is TGTGCCAGCAGTGAATATTCGGGTAGCGGGAGTAGGACAGATACGCAGTATTTT.